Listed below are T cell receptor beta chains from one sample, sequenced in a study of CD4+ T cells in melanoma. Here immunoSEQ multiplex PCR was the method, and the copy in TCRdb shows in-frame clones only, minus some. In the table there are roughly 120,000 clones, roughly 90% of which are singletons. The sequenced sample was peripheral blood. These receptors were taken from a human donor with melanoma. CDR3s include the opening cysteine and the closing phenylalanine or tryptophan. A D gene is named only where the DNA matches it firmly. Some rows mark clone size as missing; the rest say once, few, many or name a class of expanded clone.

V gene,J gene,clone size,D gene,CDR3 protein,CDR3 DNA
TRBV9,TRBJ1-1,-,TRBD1,CASSVGQGGWERSTEAFF,TGTGCCAGCAGCGTAGGACAGGGGGGATGGGAAAGAAGTACTGAAGCTTTCTTT
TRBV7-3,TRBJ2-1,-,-,CASSLDPSSWSEQFF,TGTGCCAGCAGCCTCGATCCTAGCTCTTGGAGTGAGCAGTTCTTC
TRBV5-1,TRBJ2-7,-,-,CASSSQANSYEQYF,TGCGCCAGCAGCTCGCAGGCGAACTCCTACGAGCAGTACTTC
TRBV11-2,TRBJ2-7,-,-,CASSSAGGSLPEQYF,TGTGCCAGCAGCTCCGCAGGAGGGAGCCTACCCGAGCAGTACTTC
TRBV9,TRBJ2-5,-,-,CASSIRLQETQYF,TGTGCCAGCAGCATCCGCCTCCAAGAGACCCAGTACTTC
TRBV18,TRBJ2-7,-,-,CASSKGSQGYYEQYF,TGTGCCAGCTCAAAGGGTTCACAGGGCTATTACGAGCAGTACTTC
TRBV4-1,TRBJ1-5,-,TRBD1,CASSQDSTGRRQPQHF,TGCGCCAGCAGCCAAGATTCGACAGGGAGGCGTCAGCCCCAGCATTTT
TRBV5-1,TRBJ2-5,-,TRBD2,CASSLRLAGGPQETQYF,TGCGCCAGCAGCTTGCGACTAGCGGGAGGCCCCCAAGAGACCCAGTACTTC
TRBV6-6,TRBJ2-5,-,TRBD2,CASTLVRAGGQETQYF,TGTGCCAGCACTCTCGTTAGGGCGGGGGGGCAAGAGACCCAGTACTTC
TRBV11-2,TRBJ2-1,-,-,CASSSSLYGDNEQFF,TGTGCCAGCAGTTCCTCCCTGTACGGTGACAATGAGCAGTTCTTC
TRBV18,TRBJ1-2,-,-,CASSPIVGTPYGYTF,TGTGCCAGCTCACCGATTGTAGGGACACCCTATGGCTACACCTTC
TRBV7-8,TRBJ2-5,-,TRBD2,CASSQTSLAGQETQYF,TGTGCCAGCAGCCAAACTTCACTAGCGGGTCAGGAGACCCAGTACTTC
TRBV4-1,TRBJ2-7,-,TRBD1,CASSQGMRTGTYEQYF,TGCGCCAGCAGCCAAGGAATGAGGACAGGGACCTACGAGCAGTACTTC
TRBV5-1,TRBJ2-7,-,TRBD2,CASKDSAAGETGEQYF,TGCGCCAGCAAGGACTCAGCGGCGGGGGAGACGGGCGAGCAGTACTTC
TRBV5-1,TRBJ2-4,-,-,CASSSDLAKNIQYF,TGCGCCAGCAGCTCTGACCTAGCCAAAAACATTCAGTACTTC
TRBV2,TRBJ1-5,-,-,CASSEARGAGQPQHF,TGTGCCAGCAGTGAAGCGCGAGGGGCTGGTCAGCCCCAGCATTTT
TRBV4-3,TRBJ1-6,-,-,CASSQAVSRAIDNSPLHF,TGCGCCAGCAGCCAAGCCGTCTCTAGGGCGATCGATAATTCACCCCTCCACTTT
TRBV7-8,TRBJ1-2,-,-,CASSFKSYGYTF,TGTGCCAGCAGCTTTAAGTCCTATGGCTACACCTTC
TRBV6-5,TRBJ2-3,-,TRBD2,CASSLSGVQNTQYF,TGTGCCAGCAGTCTAAGCGGGGTACAGAATACGCAGTATTTT
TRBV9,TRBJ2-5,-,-,CASSGQGRGATRGPETQYF,TGTGCCAGCAGCGGACAGGGGCGGGGGGCCACCAGGGGCCCAGAGACCCAGTACTTC
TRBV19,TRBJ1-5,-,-,CASSMRGKGSNQPQHF,TGTGCCAGTAGTATGAGGGGGAAGGGGAGCAATCAGCCCCAGCATTTT
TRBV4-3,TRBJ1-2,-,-,CASSQDRGRVGYTF,TGCGCCAGCAGCCAAGATAGGGGAAGAGTCGGCTACACCTTC
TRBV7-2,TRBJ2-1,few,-,CAKSVGPYNEQFF,TGTGCCAAATCAGTGGGGCCTTACAATGAGCAGTTCTTC
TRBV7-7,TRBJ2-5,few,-,CASSRGQETQYF,TGTGCCAGCAGCAGGGGGCAAGAGACCCAGTACTTC
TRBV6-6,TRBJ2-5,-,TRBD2,CASSRTRGIQETQYF,TGTGCCAGCAGTCGAACGCGGGGGATCCAAGAGACCCAGTACTTC
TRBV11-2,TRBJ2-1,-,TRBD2,CASSSATGLARNEQFF,TGTGCCAGCAGTTCAGCAACGGGACTAGCAAGGAATGAGCAGTTCTTC
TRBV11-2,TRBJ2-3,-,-,CASSLDREDTQYF,TGTGCCAGCAGCTTAGATAGGGAGGATACGCAGTATTTT
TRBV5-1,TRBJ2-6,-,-,CASSLATGSGANVLTF,TGCGCCAGCAGCTTGGCTACAGGGTCTGGGGCCAACGTCCTGACTTTC
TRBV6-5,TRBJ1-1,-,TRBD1,CASSWGQGLEAFF,TGTGCCAGCAGTTGGGGACAGGGACTTGAAGCTTTCTTT
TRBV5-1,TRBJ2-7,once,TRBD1,CASSFSPDRVSYEQYF,TGCGCCAGCAGCTTTTCCCCTGACAGGGTTTCCTACGAGCAGTACTTC